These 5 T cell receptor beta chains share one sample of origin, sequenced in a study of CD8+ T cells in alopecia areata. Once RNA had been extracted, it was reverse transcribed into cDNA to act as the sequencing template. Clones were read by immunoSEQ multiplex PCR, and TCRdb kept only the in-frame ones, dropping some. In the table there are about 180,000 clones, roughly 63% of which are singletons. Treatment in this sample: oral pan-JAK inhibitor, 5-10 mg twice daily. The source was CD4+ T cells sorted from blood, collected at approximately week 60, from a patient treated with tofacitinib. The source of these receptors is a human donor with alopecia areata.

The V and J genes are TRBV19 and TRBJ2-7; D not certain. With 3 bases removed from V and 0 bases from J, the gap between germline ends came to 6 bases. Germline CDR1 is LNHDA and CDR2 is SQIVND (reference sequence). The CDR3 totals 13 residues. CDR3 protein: CASSIGPSYEQYF. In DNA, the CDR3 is TGTGCCAGTAGTATTGGGCCCTCCTACGAGCAGTACTTC. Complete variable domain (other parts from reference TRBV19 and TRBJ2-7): DGGITQSPKYLFRKEGQNVTLSCEQNLNHDAMYWYRQDPGQGLRLIYYSQIVNDFQKGDIAEGYSVSREKKESFPLTVTSAQKNPTAFYLCASSIGPSYEQYFGPGTRLTVT.

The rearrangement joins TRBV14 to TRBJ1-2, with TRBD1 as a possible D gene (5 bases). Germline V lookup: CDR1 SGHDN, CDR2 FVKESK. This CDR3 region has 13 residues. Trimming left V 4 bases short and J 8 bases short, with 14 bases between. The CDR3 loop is CASSRMGGSGYTF. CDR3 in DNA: TGTGCCAGCAGCCGGATGGGGGGTAGCGGCTACACCTTC.

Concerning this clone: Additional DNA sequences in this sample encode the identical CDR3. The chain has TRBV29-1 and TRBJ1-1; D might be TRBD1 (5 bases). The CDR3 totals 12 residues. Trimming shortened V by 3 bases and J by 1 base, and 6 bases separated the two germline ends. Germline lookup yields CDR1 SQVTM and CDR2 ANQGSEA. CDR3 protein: CSVERGNTEAFF. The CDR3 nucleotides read TGCAGCGTTGAGAGGGGGAACACTGAAGCTTTCTTT. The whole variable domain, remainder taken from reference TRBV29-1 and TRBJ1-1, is SAVISQKPSRDICQRGTSLTIQCQVDSQVTMMFWYRQQPGQSLTLIATANQGSEATYESGFVIDKFPISRPNLTFSTLTVSNMSPEDSSIYLCSVERGNTEAFFGQGTRLTVV.

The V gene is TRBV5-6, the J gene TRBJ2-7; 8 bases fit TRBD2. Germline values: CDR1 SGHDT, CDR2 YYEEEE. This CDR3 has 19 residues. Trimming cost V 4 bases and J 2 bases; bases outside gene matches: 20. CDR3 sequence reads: CASSLATGGERRLAYEQYF. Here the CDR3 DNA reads TGTGCCAGCAGCCTGGCAACGGGAGGGGAGCGACGCCTCGCCTACGAGCAGTACTTC.

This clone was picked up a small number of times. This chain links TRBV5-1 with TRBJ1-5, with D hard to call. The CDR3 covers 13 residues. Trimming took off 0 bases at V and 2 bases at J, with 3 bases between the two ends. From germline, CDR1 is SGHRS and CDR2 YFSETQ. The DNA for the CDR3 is TGCGCCAGCAGCTTGGTGGGCAATCAGCCCCAGCATTTT. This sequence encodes CASSLVGNQPQHF.